These 2 T cell receptor beta chains were sequenced from one sample in a study of T cells in tumors after PD-1 blockade (dated by TCRdb to between 2017 and 2020). In light of the paper, this sample's time point label describes: before anti-PD-1 therapy. Receptors were amplified or captured by the immunoSEQ multiplex PCR assay. Sourced from immuneACCESS, this table was stored by TCRdb with only in-frame sequences that have V and J called. A share of the clones is absent; for the studies checked, an unresolved V gene accounts for under half, and the remainder has no known explanation. The sample yields around 50,000 clones; more than 70% were counted once. The ten largest clones add up to 16% of the sample. The sequencing here drew on PBMCs, taken before anti-PD-1 treatment. The receptors were gathered from a human donor with basal cell carcinoma.

The gene calls are TRBV2 and TRBJ2-7, with D possibly TRBD2 on 5 matching bases. Deletions cut 6 bases from V and 4 bases from J, with 13 bases between. The CDR3 has 13 amino acids. CDR1 is SNHLY, CDR2 FYNNEI, per germline. For the CDR3, the DNA is TGTGCCAGCAGGGAGGAGCAGGATTACGAGCAGTACTTC. Translated, it gives CASREEQDYEQYF.

The V and J genes are TRBV18 and TRBJ1-1, with D tentatively TRBD1 (5 bases). The CDR3 sequence is 14 residues long. The V end lost 3 bases, the J end lost 2 bases, and 10 bases lay between the germline ends. CDR1 and CDR2 from the germline V gene are KGHSH and LQKENI. The DNA for the CDR3 is TGTGCCAGCTCACCGGGGCAGGCCAACACTGAAGCTTTCTTT. Its protein product is CASSPGQANTEAFF.